This T cell receptor (beta chain) originates from a study of control samples from healthy donors and cancer patients. The CDR3 is made up of 14 amino acids. The V gene's germline CDR1 is SGHVS and CDR2 FNYEAQ. V shed 4 bases and J shed 4 bases, with 13 bases lying between them. Profiled with immunoSEQ multiplex PCR; TCRdb holds only in-frame clones, not every one. Of 100,000 or so clones listed, 90% to 95% were seen once; the top ten hold 0.85% to 1%. Sequenced input: blood. This TCR was sampled from a woman aged 25-40 years in good health. This chain connects TRBV7-6 to TRBJ1-1; D is possibly TRBD1 (6 bases). The CDR3 nucleotides are TGTGCCAGCAGCTGGGGGGAGGGGGGCACTGAAGCTTTCTTT. Amino acid sequence: CASSWGEGGTEAFF.